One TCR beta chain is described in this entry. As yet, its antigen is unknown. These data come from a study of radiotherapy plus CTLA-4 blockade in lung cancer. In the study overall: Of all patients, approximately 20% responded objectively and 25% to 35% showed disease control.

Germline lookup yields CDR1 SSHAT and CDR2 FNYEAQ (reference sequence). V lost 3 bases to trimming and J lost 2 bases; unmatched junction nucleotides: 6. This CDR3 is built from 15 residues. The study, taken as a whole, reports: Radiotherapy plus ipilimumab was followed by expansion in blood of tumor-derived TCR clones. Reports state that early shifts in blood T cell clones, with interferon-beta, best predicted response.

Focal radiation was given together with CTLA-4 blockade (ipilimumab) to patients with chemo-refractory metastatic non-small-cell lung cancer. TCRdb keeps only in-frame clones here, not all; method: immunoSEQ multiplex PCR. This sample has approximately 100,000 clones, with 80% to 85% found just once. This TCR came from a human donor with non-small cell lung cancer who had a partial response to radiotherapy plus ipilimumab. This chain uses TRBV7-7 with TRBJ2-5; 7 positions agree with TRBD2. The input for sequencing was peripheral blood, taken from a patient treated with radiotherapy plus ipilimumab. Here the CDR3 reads CASSFRASGQETQYF. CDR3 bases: TGTGCCAGCAGCTTCAGGGCTAGCGGACAAGAGACCCAGTACTTC. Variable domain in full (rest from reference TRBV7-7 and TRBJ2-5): GAGVSQSPRYKVTKRGQDVTLRCDPISSHATLYWYQQALGQGPEFLTYFNYEAQPDKSGLPSDRFSAERPEGSISTLTIQRTEQRDSAMYRCASSFRASGQETQYFGPGTRLLVL.